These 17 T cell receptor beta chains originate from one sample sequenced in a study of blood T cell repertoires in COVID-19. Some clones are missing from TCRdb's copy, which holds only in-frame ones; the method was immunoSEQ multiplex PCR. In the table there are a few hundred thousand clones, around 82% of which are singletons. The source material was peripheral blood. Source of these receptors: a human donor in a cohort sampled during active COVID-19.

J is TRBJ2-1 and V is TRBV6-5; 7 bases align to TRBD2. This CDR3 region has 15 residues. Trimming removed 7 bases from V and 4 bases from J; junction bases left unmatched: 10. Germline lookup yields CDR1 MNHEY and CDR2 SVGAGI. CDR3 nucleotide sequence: TGTGCCAGCACCTCGGGACTACTCGGTTACAATGAGCAGTTCTTC. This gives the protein CASTSGLLGYNEQFF.

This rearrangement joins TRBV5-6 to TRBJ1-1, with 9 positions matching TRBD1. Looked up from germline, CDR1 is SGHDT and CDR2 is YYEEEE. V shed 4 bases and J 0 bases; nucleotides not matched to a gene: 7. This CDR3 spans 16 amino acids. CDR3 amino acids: CASSRTGALLNTEAFF. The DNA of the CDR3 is TGTGCCAGCAGCCGGACAGGGGCCCTCTTGAACACTGAAGCTTTCTTT.

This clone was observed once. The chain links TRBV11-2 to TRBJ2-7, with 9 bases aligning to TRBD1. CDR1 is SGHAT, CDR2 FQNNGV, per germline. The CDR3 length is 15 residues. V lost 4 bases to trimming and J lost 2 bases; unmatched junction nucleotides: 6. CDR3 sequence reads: CASSSTDRGPYEQYF. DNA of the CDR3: TGTGCCAGCAGCTCCACGGACAGGGGACCCTACGAGCAGTACTTC.

The CDR3: CASSQQGRYNEQFF. The DNA of the CDR3 is TGTGCCAGCAGCCAACAGGGTAGGTACAATGAGCAGTTCTTC. The chain has TRBV3-1 (or the pseudogene TRBV3-2) and TRBJ2-1; TRBD1 is a possible D gene (5 bases). The germline V gene encodes CDR1 LGHDT and CDR2 YNNKEL (reference sequence). The CDR3 runs 14 residues. V gave up 2 bases and J gave up 4 bases, with 9 bases separating them.

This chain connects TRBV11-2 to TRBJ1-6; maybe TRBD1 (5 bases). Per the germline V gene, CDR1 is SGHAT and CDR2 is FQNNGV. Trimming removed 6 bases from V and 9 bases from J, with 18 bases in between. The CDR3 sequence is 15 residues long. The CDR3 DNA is TGTGCCAGCAGTGGGGGGAGTGGTCGGGGTTCACCCCTCCACTTT. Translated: CASSGGSGRGSPLHF.

The CDR3 here is CAISDDRQEAFF. The CDR3 DNA reads as TGTGCCATCAGTGACGACAGACAGGAGGCGTTCTTC. V usage is TRBV10-3 and J usage is TRBJ2-1; a possible D gene is TRBD1 (6 bases). The CDR3 runs to 12 residues. Germline values: CDR1 ENHRY, CDR2 SYGVKD. V gave up 3 bases and J gave up 15 bases, with 15 bases separating them.

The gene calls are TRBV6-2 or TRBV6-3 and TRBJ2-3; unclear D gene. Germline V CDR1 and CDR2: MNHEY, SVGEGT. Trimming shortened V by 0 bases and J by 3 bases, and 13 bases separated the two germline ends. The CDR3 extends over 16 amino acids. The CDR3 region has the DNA TGTGCCAGCAGTTACTCGGAACAAACTACTACAGATACGCAGTATTTT. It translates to CASSYSEQTTTDTQYF.

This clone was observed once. This CDR3 is CASRLLAGEGEQYF. The CDR3 nucleotides read TGCGCCAGCAGGCTACTAGCGGGAGAAGGCGAGCAGTACTTC. V usage is TRBV5-1 and J usage is TRBJ2-7; 11 positions match TRBD2. Germline CDR1 and CDR2: SGHRS and YFSETQ. Losses at the gene ends were 5 bases for V and 6 bases for J; bases not matched to a gene: 7. The CDR3 consists of 14 residues.

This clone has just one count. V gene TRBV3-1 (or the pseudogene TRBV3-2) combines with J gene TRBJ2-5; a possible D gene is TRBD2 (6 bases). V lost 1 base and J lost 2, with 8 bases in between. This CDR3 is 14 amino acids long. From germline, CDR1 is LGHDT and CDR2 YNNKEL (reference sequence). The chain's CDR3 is CASSQVGRQETQYF. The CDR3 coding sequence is TGTGCCAGCAGCCAAGTCGGGAGACAAGAGACCCAGTACTTC.

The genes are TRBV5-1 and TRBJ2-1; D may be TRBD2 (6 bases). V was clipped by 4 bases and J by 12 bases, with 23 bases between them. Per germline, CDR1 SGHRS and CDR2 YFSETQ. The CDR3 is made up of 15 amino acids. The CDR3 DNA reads TGCGCCAGCAGCCCTAGATTACTAGCCCCGACAAGGCAGTTCTTC. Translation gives CASSPRLLAPTRQFF.

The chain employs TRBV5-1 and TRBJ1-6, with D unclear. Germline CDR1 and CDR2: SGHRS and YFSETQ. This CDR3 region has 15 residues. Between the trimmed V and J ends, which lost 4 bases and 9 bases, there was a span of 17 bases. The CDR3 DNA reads TGCGCCAGCAGCGAGGATACTCCGCGGCTTTCACCCCTCCACTTT. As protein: CASSEDTPRLSPLHF. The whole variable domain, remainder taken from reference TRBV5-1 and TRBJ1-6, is KAGVTQTPRYLIKTRGQQVTLSCSPISGHRSVSWYQQTPGQGLQFLFEYFSETQRNKGNFPGRFSGRQFSNSRSEMNVSTLELGDSALYLCASSEDTPRLSPLHFGNGTRLTVT.

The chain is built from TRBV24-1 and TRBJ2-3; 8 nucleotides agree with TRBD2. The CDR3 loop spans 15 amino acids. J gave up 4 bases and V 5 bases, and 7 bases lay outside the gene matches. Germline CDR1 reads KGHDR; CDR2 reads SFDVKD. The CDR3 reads CATSALREGPDTQYF. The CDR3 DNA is TGTGCCACCAGTGCCTTACGGGAGGGCCCAGATACGCAGTATTTT.

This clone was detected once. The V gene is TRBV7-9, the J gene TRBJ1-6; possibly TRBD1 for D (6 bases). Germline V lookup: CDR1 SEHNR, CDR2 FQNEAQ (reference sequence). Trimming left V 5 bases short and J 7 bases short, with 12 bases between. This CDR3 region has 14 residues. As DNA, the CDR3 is TGTGCCAGCAGCCCCCCAGGGGACAATTCACCCCTCCACTTT. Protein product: CASSPPGDNSPLHF.

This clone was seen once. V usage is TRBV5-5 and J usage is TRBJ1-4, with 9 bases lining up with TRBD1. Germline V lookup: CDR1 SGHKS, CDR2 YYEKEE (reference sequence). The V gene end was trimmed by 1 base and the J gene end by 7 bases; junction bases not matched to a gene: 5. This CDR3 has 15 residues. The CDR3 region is CASSLRGQGSEKLFF. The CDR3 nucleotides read TGTGCCAGCAGCTTGAGGGGACAGGGATCTGAAAAACTGTTTTTT.

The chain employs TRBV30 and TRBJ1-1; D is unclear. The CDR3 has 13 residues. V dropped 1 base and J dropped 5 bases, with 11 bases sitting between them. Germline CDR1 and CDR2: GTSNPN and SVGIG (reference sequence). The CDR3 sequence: CAWSGGLGTEAFF. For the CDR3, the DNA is TGTGCCTGGAGTGGAGGGTTGGGGACTGAAGCTTTCTTT.

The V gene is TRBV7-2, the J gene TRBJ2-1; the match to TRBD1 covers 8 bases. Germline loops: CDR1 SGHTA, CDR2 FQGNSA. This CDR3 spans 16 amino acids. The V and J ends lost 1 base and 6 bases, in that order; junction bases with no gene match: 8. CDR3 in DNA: TGTGCCAGCAGCTTAGTAGGGCAGGGGGCGAGCAATGAGCAGTTCTTC. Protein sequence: CASSLVGQGASNEQFF.

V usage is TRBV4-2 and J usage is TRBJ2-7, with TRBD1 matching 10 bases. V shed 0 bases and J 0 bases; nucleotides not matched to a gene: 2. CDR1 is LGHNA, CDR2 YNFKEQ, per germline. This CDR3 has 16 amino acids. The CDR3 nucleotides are TGTGCCAGCAGCCAAGACGGACAGGGGGGCTCCTACGAGCAGTACTTC. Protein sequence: CASSQDGQGGSYEQYF.